Shown below are 32 T cell receptor beta chains from a single sample sequenced in a study of blood T cell repertoires in COVID-19. Assay: immunoSEQ multiplex PCR; the TCRdb copy retains only in-frame clones and omits some. Here the sample spans 150,000 or so clones, around 83% being singletons. Sequencing input: peripheral blood. The source of these receptors is a man aged 65 to 85 who had recovered from COVID-19.

The chain couples TRBV18 to TRBJ1-6; D gene unclear. There are 15 residues in the CDR3. Trimming stripped 2 bases from V and 6 bases from J, with 11 bases between. The germline V gene has CDR1 KGHSH and CDR2 LQKENI. Here the CDR3 reads CASSPIGRGNSPLHF. CDR3 sequence (DNA): TGTGCCAGCTCACCAATCGGTCGGGGTAATTCACCCCTCCACTTT.

This chain joins TRBV6-4 and TRBJ2-5; D not resolved. V was trimmed by 1 base and J by 5 bases, leaving 14 bases between them. This CDR3 is 15 amino acids long. The germline CDR1 and CDR2 sequences are MRHNA and SNTAGT. The CDR3 protein is CASSDWAGGLETQYF. DNA of the CDR3: TGTGCCAGCAGTGACTGGGCAGGTGGTTTGGAGACCCAGTACTTC.

Concerning this clone itself: The sample contains more than one DNA sequence encoding this CDR3. The V gene is TRBV7-2, the J gene TRBJ1-2; D is uncertain. This CDR3 is 13 amino acids long. Trimming pared 0 bases from V and 2 bases from J, leaving 4 bases between. CDR1 SGHTA and CDR2 FQGNSA come from the germline V gene. The CDR3 loop is CASSLAGNYGYTF. Written as DNA, the CDR3 is TGTGCCAGCAGCTTAGCTGGCAACTATGGCTACACCTTC.

This clone was seen more than once but under ten times. V gene TRBV10-1 combines with J gene TRBJ2-7, with TRBD2 matching 9 bases. CDR3 length: 18 amino acids. With 7 bases clipped from V and 3 bases from J, the junction kept 19 bases outside the gene matches. Looked up from germline, CDR1 is WNHNN and CDR2 is SYGVQD (reference sequence). This CDR3 is CASMSGRPTRGGYYEQYF. CDR3 coding DNA: TGCGCCAGCATGAGCGGGAGGCCAACTCGGGGCGGGTACTACGAGCAGTACTTC.

This sequence joins TRBV9 and TRBJ1-1; D unclear. Trimming took 0 bases from V and 0 from J, leaving 3 bases between them. Germline V lookup: CDR1 SGDLS, CDR2 YYNGEE. The length of the CDR3 is 13 residues. The CDR3 protein is CASSVALNTEAFF. The CDR3 DNA reads as TGTGCCAGCAGCGTAGCTCTGAACACTGAAGCTTTCTTT. The full variable domain, its missing parts supplied by reference TRBV9 and TRBJ1-1, is DSGVTQTPKHLITATGQRVTLRCSPRSGDLSVYWYQQSLDQGLQFLIQYYNGEERAKGNILERFSAQQFPDLHSELNLSSLELGDSALYFCASSVALNTEAFFGQGTRLTVV.

The chain couples TRBV12-3 or TRBV12-4 to TRBJ1-2, with 9 bases identical to TRBD1. The CDR3 loop spans 13 amino acids. V lost 6 bases and J lost 3; bases outside the gene matches: 2. CDR3: CASSRQGDYGYTF. The CDR3 nucleotides are TGTGCCAGCAGCCGACAGGGGGACTATGGCTACACCTTC.

V is TRBV28 and J is TRBJ2-7; the match to TRBD1 covers 7 bases. Germline V gene lookup returns CDR1 MDHEN and CDR2 SYDVKM. CDR3 length equals 14 residues. V lost 2 bases and J lost 6; bases outside the gene matches: 7. CDR3 residues: CASSLGRGPSEQYF. The CDR3 coding sequence is TGTGCCAGCAGTTTAGGTAGGGGGCCTAGCGAGCAGTACTTC.

The rearrangement links TRBV6-5 to TRBJ1-2, with 7 bases that match TRBD1. Germline V gene sequence: CDR1 MNHEY, CDR2 SVGAGI. With V trimmed by 2 bases and J by 6 bases, 6 bases remained unmatched. The CDR3 is 14 residues long. This chain's CDR3 is CASSYGQAMNGYTF. The CDR3 DNA is TGTGCCAGCAGTTACGGACAGGCGATGAATGGCTACACCTTC.

This clone was observed a single time. J is TRBJ2-3 and V is TRBV6-5, with D perhaps matching TRBD2 (5 bases). V was shortened by 8 bases and J by 2 bases, with 8 bases between the two germline ends. This CDR3 contains 12 residues. Per germline, CDR1 MNHEY and CDR2 SVGAGI. CDR3 sequence: CASEGNTDTQYF. As DNA, the CDR3 is TGTGCCAGCGAGGGCAACACAGATACGCAGTATTTT.

The chain uses TRBV19 and TRBJ1-2; D is undetermined. The CDR3 runs 15 residues. Looked up from germline, CDR1 is LNHDA and CDR2 is SQIVND (reference sequence). Trimming stripped 3 bases from V and 1 base from J, with 12 bases between. Here the CDR3 DNA reads TGTGCCAGTAGTATCTCCGGAGTGCGTAACTATGGCTACACCTTC. It is translated as CASSISGVRNYGYTF.

The chain is built from TRBV29-1 and TRBJ1-2; TRBD1 agrees at 7 bases. The ends lost 4 bases at V and 8 bases at J; junction bases unmatched: 10. This CDR3 is 13 amino acids long. In germline, CDR1 is SQVTM, CDR2 ANQGSEA. The chain's CDR3 is CSVVGTGEIGYTF. CDR3 nucleotide sequence: TGCAGCGTTGTAGGTACAGGGGAAATCGGCTACACCTTC. Using reference TRBV29-1 and TRBJ1-2 for the parts outside the CDR3, the full variable domain is SAVISQKPSRDICQRGTSLTIQCQVDSQVTMMFWYRQQPGQSLTLIATANQGSEATYESGFVIDKFPISRPNLTFSTLTVSNMSPEDSSIYLCSVVGTGEIGYTFGSGTRLTVV.

The chain recombines TRBV6-2 or TRBV6-3 with TRBJ2-1; D is undetermined. The V gene's germline CDR1 is MNHEY and CDR2 SVGEGT. The CDR3 runs 12 residues. The V end lost 1 base, the J end lost 8 bases, and 6 bases lay between the germline ends. The CDR3 protein is CASSYFLYEQFF. The DNA of the CDR3 is TGTGCCAGCAGTTACTTTCTATATGAGCAGTTCTTC.

This clone turned up a few times. The chain has TRBV7-6 and TRBJ1-1; D is undetermined. Trimming left V 6 bases short and J 2 bases short, with 10 bases between. Germline CDR1 reads SGHVS; CDR2 reads FNYEAQ. This CDR3 is built from 13 residues. DNA of the CDR3: TGTGCCAGCAGTCAGGACTTAAACACTGAAGCTTTCTTT. It is translated as CASSQDLNTEAFF.

The chain combines TRBV19 with TRBJ2-7, with D possibly matching TRBD2 (7 bases). The ends were cut back, 3 bases at V and 3 bases at J, with 18 bases in the middle. This CDR3 is built from 16 residues. Germline V gene data show CDR1 as LNHDA and CDR2 as SQIVND (reference sequence). DNA for the CDR3: TGTGCCAGTAGTATGGGGGGGCCAGGGACTGGCTACGAGCAGTACTTC. It encodes CASSMGGPGTGYEQYF.

This chain joins TRBV3-1 (or the pseudogene TRBV3-2) and TRBJ1-4, with 9 bases lining up with TRBD1. V shed 4 bases, J shed 5 bases, and the junction held 5 bases outside the gene matches. CDR1 LGHDT and CDR2 YNNKEL come from the germline V gene (reference sequence). This CDR3 is 15 amino acids long. The CDR3 DNA is TGTGCCAGCAGCCCCTCGGGACAGGGAAATGAAAAACTGTTTTTT. This encodes CASSPSGQGNEKLFF.

The chain joins TRBV27 to TRBJ2-3; tentative D call: TRBD2 (5 bases). This CDR3 is 15 amino acids long. The V gene lost 6 bases and the J gene lost 4 bases, with 17 bases spanning the gap. In germline, CDR1 is MNHEY, CDR2 SMNVEV (reference sequence). The CDR3 DNA follows: TGTGCCAGCAGAACCGGACGGCGAGGGTCAGATACGCAGTATTTT. As protein: CASRTGRRGSDTQYF.

The chain links TRBV12-3 or TRBV12-4 to TRBJ1-1, with a weak D call TRBD1 (5 bases). V was trimmed by 7 bases and J by 6 bases, leaving 12 bases between them. There are 12 residues in the CDR3. The CDR3: CASTWGEAEAFF. The CDR3 coding sequence is TGTGCCAGCACCTGGGGGGAGGCTGAAGCTTTCTTT.

V is TRBV4-1 and J is TRBJ1-1; 8 nucleotides agree with TRBD1. CDR3 length equals 16 residues. V lost 4 bases to trimming and J lost 5 bases; unmatched junction nucleotides: 12. Germline CDR1 MGHRA, CDR2 YSYEKL. The CDR3 nucleotides are TGCGCCAGCAGCCGCCCCGTATTGCAGGGGGCGACTGAAGCTTTCTTT. It specifies CASSRPVLQGATEAFF.

The V call is TRBV7-2, the J call TRBJ2-5, with TRBD2 matching over 12 bases. The CDR3 is 16 residues long. Losses at the gene ends were 5 bases for V and 5 bases for J; bases not matched to a gene: 9. Germline assignment: CDR1 SGHTA and CDR2 FQGNSA. The CDR3 reads CASSPRLAGASETQYF. As DNA, the CDR3 is TGTGCCAGCAGCCCTCGACTAGCGGGAGCGTCGGAGACCCAGTACTTC.

The rearrangement links TRBV11-2 to TRBJ1-1; TRBD1 might be the D (6 bases). This CDR3 contains 15 residues. V was cut by 4 bases and J by 5 bases, with 17 bases left in between. Per germline, CDR1 SGHAT and CDR2 FQNNGV. Written as DNA, the CDR3 is TGTGCCAGCAGCTCAGTCAGGGGCCCGAGGACTGAAGCTTTCTTT. Translating gives CASSSVRGPRTEAFF.

This clone was recorded once. The chain is built from TRBV4-3 and TRBJ2-1; 8 positions match TRBD1. The CDR3 consists of 14 residues. Germline lookup yields CDR1 LGHNA and CDR2 YSLEER. V was clipped by 3 bases and J by 8 bases; unmatched bases: 6. The CDR3 protein is CASSQKDREHEQFF. The DNA of the CDR3 is TGCGCCAGCAGCCAGAAGGACAGGGAACATGAGCAGTTCTTC.

This chain connects TRBV6-5 to TRBJ1-5; TRBD1 matches 7 bases. The CDR3 length is 13 residues. CDR1 is MNHEY, CDR2 SVGAGI, per germline. V gave up 10 bases and J gave up 2 bases; unmatched junction bases: 5. The CDR3 sequence: CATSGQGNQPQHF. CDR3 coding DNA: TGTGCCACCTCTGGACAGGGCAATCAGCCCCAGCATTTT.

J is TRBJ1-1 and V is TRBV5-1; D gene ambiguous. From germline, CDR1 is SGHRS and CDR2 YFSETQ. The CDR3 runs to 13 residues. V was shortened by 4 bases and J by 1 base, with 8 bases between the two germline ends. The CDR3 protein is CASSVQQNTEAFF. CDR3 nucleotide sequence: TGCGCCAGCAGCGTACAGCAGAACACTGAAGCTTTCTTT.

This clone has only one observation. This rearrangement joins TRBV18 to TRBJ2-1, with TRBD2 as a possible D gene (6 bases). Deletions cut 3 bases from V and 6 bases from J, with 27 bases between. In germline, CDR1 is KGHSH, CDR2 LQKENI. The CDR3 covers 19 residues. In nucleotides, the CDR3 is TGTGCCAGCTCACCGAGTATCGTTAGCGGAAGGCTGAGGGGCAATGAGCAGTTCTTC. Translating gives CASSPSIVSGRLRGNEQFF.

The chain combines TRBV6-5 with TRBJ2-7; 10 bases map to TRBD2. The trim removed 6 bases at V and 3 bases at J, leaving 5 bases unmatched. This CDR3 is 14 amino acids long. Germline V gene lookup returns CDR1 MNHEY and CDR2 SVGAGI. The DNA of the CDR3 is TGTGCCAGCAGGATAGCGGGAGGCCTCTACGAGCAGTACTTC. Translation gives CASRIAGGLYEQYF.

V usage is TRBV7-8 and J usage is TRBJ1-5; TRBD1 aligns across 8 bases. Germline loops: CDR1 SGHVS, CDR2 FQNEAQ. Trimming removed 5 bases from V and 2 bases from J; junction bases left unmatched: 5. The CDR3 runs to 15 residues. Here the CDR3 reads CASSDRGLGNQPQHF. The DNA of the CDR3 is TGTGCCAGCAGCGACAGGGGACTCGGCAATCAGCCCCAGCATTTT.

This clone appeared many times. This chain connects TRBV2 to TRBJ2-5, with D possibly being TRBD1 (5 bases). The CDR3 totals 14 residues. In germline, CDR1 is SNHLY, CDR2 FYNNEI. V was cut by 4 bases and J by 5 bases, with 14 bases left in between. The CDR3 loop reads CASSVDSSRETQYF. The DNA of the CDR3 is TGTGCCAGCAGTGTAGACAGCTCGAGGGAGACCCAGTACTTC. The variable domain in full, with the rest retrieved from reference TRBV2 and TRBJ2-5, is EPEVTQTPSHQVTQMGQEVILRCVPISNHLYFYWYRQILGQKVEFLVSFYNNEISEKSEIFDDQFSVERPDGSNFTLKIRSTKLEDSAMYFCASSVDSSRETQYFGPGTRLLVL.

The chain couples TRBV9 to TRBJ2-7, with TRBD1 matching over 7 bases. This CDR3 contains 15 residues. From germline, CDR1 is SGDLS and CDR2 YYNGEE. Trimming removed 4 bases from V and 1 base from J; junction bases left unmatched: 8. CDR3 amino acids: CASSPVDRQSYEQYF. CDR3 sequence (DNA): TGTGCCAGCAGCCCGGTGGACAGGCAATCCTACGAGCAGTACTTC. The full variable domain, its missing parts supplied by reference TRBV9 and TRBJ2-7, is DSGVTQTPKHLITATGQRVTLRCSPRSGDLSVYWYQQSLDQGLQFLIQYYNGEERAKGNILERFSAQQFPDLHSELNLSSLELGDSALYFCASSPVDRQSYEQYFGPGTRLTVT.

The chain joins TRBV6-1 to TRBJ1-5; D gene ambiguous. CDR1 is MNHNS and CDR2 is SASEGT in the germline V gene. The CDR3 is made up of 13 amino acids. The V and J ends lost 3 bases and 2 bases respectively, with 5 bases between them. Written as DNA, the CDR3 is TGTGCCAGCAGTGACGCGGGCAATCAGCCCCAGCATTTT. It is translated as CASSDAGNQPQHF.

The chain recombines TRBV4-1 with TRBJ2-1; 8 bases map to TRBD1. The CDR3 is 16 amino acids. V gave up 3 bases and J gave up 4 bases; unmatched junction bases: 8. CDR1 and CDR2 from the germline V gene are MGHRA and YSYEKL. The CDR3 protein is CASSHPSGTGYNEQFF. CDR3 sequence (DNA): TGCGCCAGCAGCCACCCTTCCGGGACAGGTTACAATGAGCAGTTCTTC.

This sequence joins TRBV7-2 and TRBJ2-7; 7 bases are shared with TRBD2. The J segment lost 3 bases and the V segment lost 1 base, leaving 3 bases of the junction unmatched. CDR3 size: 14 residues. Looked up from germline, CDR1 is SGHTA and CDR2 is FQGNSA. CDR3 protein: CASSLEGGGYEQYF. The CDR3 DNA reads TGTGCCAGCAGCTTAGAAGGCGGGGGCTACGAGCAGTACTTC.

The chain couples TRBV27 to TRBJ1-6; D ambiguous. V lost 3 bases, J lost 7 bases, and 10 bases lay in between. Germline V gene lookup returns CDR1 MNHEY and CDR2 SMNVEV (reference sequence). This CDR3 comprises 14 residues. CDR3 protein: CASSFREVNSPLHF. DNA of the CDR3: TGTGCCAGCAGTTTTCGGGAGGTGAATTCACCCCTCCACTTT.